The 3 T cell receptor beta chains presented below share a single source sample, sequenced in a study of cytomegalovirus exposure and HLA in healthy donors. Researchers ran the PCR with 60 Vbeta and 13 Jbeta primers. Data came from immunoSEQ multiplex PCR; TCRdb stores just in-frame clones and leaves some out. The table records fewer than 55,000 clones, 72% of them present only once. The sample comprised PBMCs. The receptors originated from a woman in her forties or fifties in good health and CMV-seropositive.

This clone was seen just once. In DNA form, the CDR3 reads TGTGCCAGCAAGAACACAGGGGTCGATAACACCGGGGAGCTGTTTTTT. Its translation is CASKNTGVDNTGELFF. The chain couples TRBV6-6 to TRBJ2-2; 7 nucleotides line up with TRBD1. CDR3 size: 16 residues. Germline trimming cut 7 bases from V and 2 bases from J; bases unmatched to any gene: 10. From germline, CDR1 is MNHNY and CDR2 SVGAGI (reference sequence).

The V and J genes are TRBV4-2 and TRBJ2-5, with 10 positions matching TRBD2. Germline CDR1 and CDR2: LGHNA and YNFKEQ. J gave up 5 bases and V 2 bases, and 14 bases lay outside the gene matches. The CDR3 spans 18 residues. CDR3 amino acids: CASSQPGASGGTVETQYF. In DNA, the CDR3 is TGTGCCAGCAGCCAACCGGGGGCTAGCGGGGGAACCGTGGAGACCCAGTACTTC.

CDR3 protein: CASSLNSDTQYF. CDR3 in DNA: TGTGCCAGCAGTCTTAATTCGGATACGCAGTATTTT. This chain joins TRBV9 and TRBJ2-3; D unclear. Germline V CDR1 and CDR2: SGDLS, YYNGEE. Trimming left V 5 bases short and J 6 bases short, with 10 bases between. The CDR3 has 12 residues.